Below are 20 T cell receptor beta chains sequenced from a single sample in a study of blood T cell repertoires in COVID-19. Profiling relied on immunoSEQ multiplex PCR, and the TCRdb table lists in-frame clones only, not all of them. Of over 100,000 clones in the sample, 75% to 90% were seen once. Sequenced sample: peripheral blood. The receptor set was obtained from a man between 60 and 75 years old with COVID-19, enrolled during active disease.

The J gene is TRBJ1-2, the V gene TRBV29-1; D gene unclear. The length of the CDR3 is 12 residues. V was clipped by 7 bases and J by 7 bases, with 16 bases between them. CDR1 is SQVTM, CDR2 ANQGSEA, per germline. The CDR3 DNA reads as TGCAGCGCCTCCCCGAGGGCTGGTGGCTACACCTTC. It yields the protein CSASPRAGGYTF.

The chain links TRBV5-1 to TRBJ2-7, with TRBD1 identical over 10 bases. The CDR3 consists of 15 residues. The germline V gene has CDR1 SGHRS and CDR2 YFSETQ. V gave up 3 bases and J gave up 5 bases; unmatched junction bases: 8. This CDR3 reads CASSSRDGQGDEQYF. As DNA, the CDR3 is TGCGCCAGCAGCTCACGTGATGGACAGGGGGACGAGCAGTACTTC.

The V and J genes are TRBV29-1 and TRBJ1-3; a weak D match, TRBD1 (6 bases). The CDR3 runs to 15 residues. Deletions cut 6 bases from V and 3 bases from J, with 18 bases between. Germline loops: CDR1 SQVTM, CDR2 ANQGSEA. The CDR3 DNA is TGCAGCGTCATAGCTACTAGGGGGATTGGAAACACCATATATTTT. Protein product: CSVIATRGIGNTIYF.

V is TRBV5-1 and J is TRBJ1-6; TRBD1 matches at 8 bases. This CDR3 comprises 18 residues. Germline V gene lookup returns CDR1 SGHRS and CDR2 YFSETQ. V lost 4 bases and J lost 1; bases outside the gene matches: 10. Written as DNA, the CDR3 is TGCGCCAGCAGCGGCGGACAGGGTGGTAGATCCTATAATTCACCCCTCCACTTT. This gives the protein CASSGGQGGRSYNSPLHF.

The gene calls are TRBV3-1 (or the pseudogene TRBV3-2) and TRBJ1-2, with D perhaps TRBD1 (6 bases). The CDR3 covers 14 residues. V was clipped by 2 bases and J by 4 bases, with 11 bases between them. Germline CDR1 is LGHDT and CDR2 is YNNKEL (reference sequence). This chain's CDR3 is CASSQLSGAYGYTF. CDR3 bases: TGTGCCAGCAGCCAACTTTCAGGGGCCTATGGCTACACCTTC.

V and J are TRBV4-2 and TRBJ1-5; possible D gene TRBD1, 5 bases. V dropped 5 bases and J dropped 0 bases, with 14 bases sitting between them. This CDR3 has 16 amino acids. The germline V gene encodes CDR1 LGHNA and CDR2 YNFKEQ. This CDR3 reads CASSAFGGDSNQPQHF. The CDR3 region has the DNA TGTGCCAGCAGCGCTTTCGGGGGGGATAGCAATCAGCCCCAGCATTTT.

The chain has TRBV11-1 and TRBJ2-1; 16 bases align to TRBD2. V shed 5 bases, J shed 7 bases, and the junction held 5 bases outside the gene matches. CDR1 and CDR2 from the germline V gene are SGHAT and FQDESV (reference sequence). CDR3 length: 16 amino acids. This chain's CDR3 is CASSPGTSGGGNEQFF. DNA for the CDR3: TGTGCCAGCAGCCCAGGGACTAGCGGGGGGGGAAATGAGCAGTTCTTC.

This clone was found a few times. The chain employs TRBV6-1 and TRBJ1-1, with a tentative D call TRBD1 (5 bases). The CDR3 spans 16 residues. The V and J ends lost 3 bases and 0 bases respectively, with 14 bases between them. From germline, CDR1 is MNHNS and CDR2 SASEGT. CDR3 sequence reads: CASSEGWGGMNTEAFF. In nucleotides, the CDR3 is TGTGCCAGCAGTGAGGGTTGGGGGGGGATGAACACTGAAGCTTTCTTT.

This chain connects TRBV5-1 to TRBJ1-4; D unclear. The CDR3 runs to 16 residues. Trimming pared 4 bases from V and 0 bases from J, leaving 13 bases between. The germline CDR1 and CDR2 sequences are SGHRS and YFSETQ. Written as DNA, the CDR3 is TGCGCCAGCAGCCTCCTTGAGTCCGCAACTAATGAAAAACTGTTTTTT. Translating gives CASSLLESATNEKLFF.

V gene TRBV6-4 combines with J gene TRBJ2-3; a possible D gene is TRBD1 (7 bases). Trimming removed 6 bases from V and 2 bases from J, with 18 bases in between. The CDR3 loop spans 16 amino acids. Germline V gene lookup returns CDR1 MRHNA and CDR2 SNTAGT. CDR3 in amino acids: CASSGGQFIITDTQYF. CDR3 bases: TGTGCCAGCAGCGGGGGACAGTTCATTATCACAGATACGCAGTATTTT.

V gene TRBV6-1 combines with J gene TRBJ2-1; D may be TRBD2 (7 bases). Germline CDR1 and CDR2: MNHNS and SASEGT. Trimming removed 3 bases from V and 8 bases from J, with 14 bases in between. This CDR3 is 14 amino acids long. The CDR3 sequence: CASSEGGGRHEQFF. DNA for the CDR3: TGTGCCAGCAGTGAGGGGGGGGGCCGGCATGAGCAGTTCTTC.

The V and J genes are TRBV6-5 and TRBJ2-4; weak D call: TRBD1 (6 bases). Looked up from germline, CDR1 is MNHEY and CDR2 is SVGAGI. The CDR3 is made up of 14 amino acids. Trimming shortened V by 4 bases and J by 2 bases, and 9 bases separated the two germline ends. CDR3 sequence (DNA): TGTGCCAGCAGTTCAACAGGGACCAAAAACATTCAGTACTTC. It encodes CASSSTGTKNIQYF.

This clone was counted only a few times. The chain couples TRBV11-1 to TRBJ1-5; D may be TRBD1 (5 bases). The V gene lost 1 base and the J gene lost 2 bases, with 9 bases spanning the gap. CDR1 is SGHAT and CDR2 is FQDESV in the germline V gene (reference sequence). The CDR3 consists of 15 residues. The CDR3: CASSLDGAGNQPQHF. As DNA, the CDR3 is TGTGCCAGCAGCTTAGATGGGGCTGGCAATCAGCCCCAGCATTTT.

CDR3 in amino acids: CASSSRTGGETQYF. As DNA, the CDR3 is TGTGCCAGCTCAAGTCGGACAGGCGGTGAGACCCAGTACTTC. The gene calls are TRBV18 and TRBJ2-5; 7 bases align to TRBD1. Looked up from germline, CDR1 is KGHSH and CDR2 is LQKENI. Losses at the gene ends were 5 bases for V and 5 bases for J; bases not matched to a gene: 8. This CDR3 has 14 residues.

The DNA for the CDR3 is TGTGCCAGCAGCTTAGGGACAGGGCCCATGAACACTGAAGCTTTCTTT. Its translation: CASSLGTGPMNTEAFF. This chain joins TRBV7-2 and TRBJ1-1; 8 bases align to TRBD1. The CDR3 loop spans 16 amino acids. The J segment lost 0 bases and the V segment lost 1 base, leaving 4 bases of the junction unmatched. Germline V gene sequence: CDR1 SGHTA, CDR2 FQGNSA.

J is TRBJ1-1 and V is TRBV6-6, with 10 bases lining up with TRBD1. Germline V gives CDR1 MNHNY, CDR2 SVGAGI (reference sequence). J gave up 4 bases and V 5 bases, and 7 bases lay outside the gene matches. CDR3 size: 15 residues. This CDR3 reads CASSTMDRGTTEAFF. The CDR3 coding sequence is TGTGCCAGCAGTACTATGGACAGGGGGACCACTGAAGCTTTCTTT.

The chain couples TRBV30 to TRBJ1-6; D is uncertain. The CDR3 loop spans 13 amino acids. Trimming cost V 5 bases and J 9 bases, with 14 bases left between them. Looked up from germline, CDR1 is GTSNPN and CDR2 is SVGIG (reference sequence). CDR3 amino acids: CAWGQDSSSPLHF. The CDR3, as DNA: TGTGCCTGGGGTCAGGATTCGAGTTCACCCCTCCACTTT.

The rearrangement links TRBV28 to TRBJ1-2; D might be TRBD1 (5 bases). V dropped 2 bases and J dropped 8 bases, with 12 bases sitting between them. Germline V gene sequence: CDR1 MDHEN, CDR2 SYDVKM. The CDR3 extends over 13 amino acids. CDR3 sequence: CASSLPAQGGYTF. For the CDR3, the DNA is TGTGCCAGCAGTTTACCCGCCCAGGGAGGCTACACCTTC.

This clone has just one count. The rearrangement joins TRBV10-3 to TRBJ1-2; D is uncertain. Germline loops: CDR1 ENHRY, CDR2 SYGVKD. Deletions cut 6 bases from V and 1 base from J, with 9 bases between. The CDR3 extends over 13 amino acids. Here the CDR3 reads CAIRVTINYGYTF. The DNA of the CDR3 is TGTGCCATCAGGGTGACAATTAACTATGGCTACACCTTC.

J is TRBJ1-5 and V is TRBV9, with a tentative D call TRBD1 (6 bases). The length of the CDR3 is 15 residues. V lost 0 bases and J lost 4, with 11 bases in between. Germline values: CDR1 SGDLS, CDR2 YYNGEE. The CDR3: CASSVAGVANQPQHF. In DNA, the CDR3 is TGTGCCAGCAGCGTAGCAGGGGTGGCAAATCAGCCCCAGCATTTT.